This T cell receptor (beta chain) emerged from a study of OX40 agonist ivuxolimab in advanced cancers. The study, taken as a whole, reports: In CD8+ T cells, expanded clones were on average more numerous than in CD4+.

As to this clone: Its specificity is unknown.

Sequenced by immunoSEQ multiplex PCR; TCRdb stores in-frame clones only, minus some. The sample lists approximately 66,000 clones, approximately 86% occurring once. With baseline, cycle 4 day 1, and cycle 7 day 1 as timepoints, blood was sampled. The CDR3 length is 13 residues. CDR1 is MGHRA and CDR2 is YSYEKL in the germline V gene. The trim removed 6 bases at V and 1 base at J, leaving 2 bases unmatched. The material sequenced was CD4+ or CD8+ T cells sorted from blood, taken in a trial of the OX40 agonist ivuxolimab. The source of this sequence is an adult with an advanced solid tumor such as melanoma, head and neck, liver or kidney cancer. The chain has TRBV4-1 and TRBJ1-1; 7 positions match TRBD1. This CDR3 reads CASSQGGNTEAFF. CDR3 nucleotide sequence: TGCGCCAGCAGTCAGGGGGGGAACACTGAAGCTTTCTTT.